Presented here are 5 T cell receptor beta chains from one specimen sequenced in a study of T cell responses to AZD1222 COVID-19 vaccine. The method was immunoSEQ multiplex PCR; TCRdb's version includes in-frame clones alone and lacks a portion of them. The sample holds 90,000 to 100,000 clones, 88% seen once. This sample comprised peripheral blood, obtained 28 days after the second AZD1222 dose. The source of these receptors is an adult who received the AZD1222 COVID-19 vaccine.

To note about this clone: This specimen includes other DNA sequences encoding the same CDR3. This chain links TRBV12-3 or TRBV12-4 with TRBJ1-5; D might be TRBD1 (5 bases). The CDR3 consists of 13 residues. Trimming removed 6 bases from V and 6 bases from J, with 12 bases in between. The CDR3 region is CASRWGDSQPQHF. CDR3 DNA sequence: TGTGCCAGCAGGTGGGGGGATAGTCAGCCCCAGCATTTT.

The chain recombines TRBV9 with TRBJ1-5; D ambiguous. Germline lookup yields CDR1 SGDLS and CDR2 YYNGEE. This CDR3 contains 15 residues. Trimming cost V 0 bases and J 11 bases, with 18 bases left between them. The chain's CDR3 is CASSVDPTTPAAQHF. The CDR3 region has the DNA TGTGCCAGCAGCGTAGACCCCACAACACCCGCCGCCCAGCATTTT.

In this sample, this clone turned up once. CDR3 residues: CASSLVRGSGNTIYF. The CDR3 DNA is TGTGCCAGCAGCTTAGTCAGAGGGTCCGGAAACACCATATATTTT. V gene TRBV11-2 combines with J gene TRBJ1-3; no clear D. V was trimmed by 1 base and J by 4 bases, leaving 11 bases between them. Looked up from germline, CDR1 is SGHAT and CDR2 is FQNNGV. The CDR3 has 15 residues. Variable domain in full (rest from reference TRBV11-2 and TRBJ1-3): EAGVAQSPRYKIIEKRQSVAFWCNPISGHATLYWYQQILGQGPKLLIQFQNNGVVDDSQLPKDRFSAERLKGVDSTLKIQPAKLEDSAVYLCASSLVRGSGNTIYFGEGSWLTVV.

The chain carries TRBV6-5 and TRBJ1-1; 10 positions match TRBD1. This CDR3 comprises 14 residues. V dropped 5 bases and J dropped 8; count of bases not matched to a gene: 8. Germline V gives CDR1 MNHEY, CDR2 SVGAGI. CDR3 sequence (DNA): TGTGCCAGCAGTAGGACAGGGGGGAGTTCGGAAGCTTTCTTT. Amino acids: CASSRTGGSSEAFF.

The genes are TRBV30 and TRBJ1-3, with D possibly being TRBD1 (6 bases). Trimming took off 2 bases at V and 5 bases at J, with 10 bases between the two ends. The CDR3 totals 13 residues. Germline V gives CDR1 GTSNPN, CDR2 SVGIG (reference sequence). CDR3 sequence reads: CAWSRDTRNTIYF. Written as DNA, the CDR3 is TGTGCCTGGAGTCGGGACACAAGAAACACCATATATTTT.